These 14 T cell receptor beta chains originate from one sample sequenced in a study of cytomegalovirus exposure and HLA in healthy donors (dated by TCRdb to the late 2010s). The library was built by means of the immunoSEQ multiplex PCR assay. The multiplex PCR relied on a mix of 60 forward primers for TCR Vbeta segments and 13 reverse primers for TCR Jbeta segments. Entries here come from immuneACCESS through TCRdb and include only in-frame sequences with V and J called. Some clones fail to appear in such tables; in the studies checked, an unresolved V gene covers under half of the shortfall, and the cause of the remainder is unknown. For this sample the table gives 150,000 or so clones, of which roughly 73% were detected only once. Around 11% of the sample is taken by the ten largest. Sequencing was performed on PBMCs. These receptors came from a young man in good health and CMV-seropositive.

V gene TRBV9 combines with J gene TRBJ1-1; perhaps TRBD1 as D (5 bases). The CDR3 sequence is 13 residues long. V was shortened by 4 bases and J by 5 bases, with 12 bases between the two germline ends. Germline V gene lookup returns CDR1 SGDLS and CDR2 YYNGEE. CDR3 sequence: CASSTPGSTEAFF. The CDR3 coding sequence is TGTGCCAGCAGCACTCCAGGGTCAACTGAAGCTTTCTTT.

V usage is TRBV11-3 and J usage is TRBJ2-2, with 9 bases lining up with TRBD1. The V gene's germline CDR1 is SGHNT and CDR2 YENEEA. V was clipped by 3 bases and J by 2 bases; unmatched bases: 4. The CDR3 has 16 amino acids. CDR3 sequence (DNA): TGTGCCAGCAGCTTTAGGGACAGGGCAAACACCGGGGAGCTGTTTTTT. Translated, it gives CASSFRDRANTGELFF. Complete variable domain (other parts from reference TRBV11-3 and TRBJ2-2): EAGVVQSPRYKIIEKKQPVAFWCNPISGHNTLYWYLQNLGQGPELLIRYENEEAVDDSQLPKDRFSAERLKGVDSTLKIQPAELGDSAVYLCASSFRDRANTGELFFGEGSRLTVL.

This rearrangement joins TRBV19 to TRBJ2-7, with 9 bases aligning to TRBD1. CDR3 length equals 12 residues. CDR1 is LNHDA and CDR2 is SQIVND in the germline V gene (reference sequence). The DNA of the CDR3 is TGTGGGTCCGGGACAGGGAACTACGAGCAGTACTTC. Translated: CGSGTGNYEQYF.

The gene calls are TRBV15 and TRBJ2-7; a possible D gene is TRBD2 (5 bases). Per the germline V gene, CDR1 is LNHNV and CDR2 is YYDKDF (reference sequence). The CDR3 totals 19 residues. V was trimmed by 3 bases and J by 4 bases, leaving 28 bases between them. CDR3 DNA: TGTGCCACCAGCAGCACCCTTAAGTATAACCGGGGAACCCAGTACGAGCAGTACTTC. Its protein is CATSSTLKYNRGTQYEQYF.

This clone came up once. The chain uses TRBV7-2 and TRBJ2-5; D is uncertain. Trimming pared 7 bases from V and 2 bases from J, leaving 11 bases between. Germline lookup yields CDR1 SGHTA and CDR2 FQGNSA. The CDR3 has 13 amino acids. CDR3 coding DNA: TGTGCCAGCACCGGTAGTCCACAAGAGACCCAGTACTTC. Protein: CASTGSPQETQYF.

This sequence joins TRBV6-1 and TRBJ2-7, with TRBD1 identical over 8 bases. There are 16 residues in the CDR3. V trimming: 6 bases; J trimming: 3 bases; junction bases outside the gene matches: 13. From germline, CDR1 is MNHNS and CDR2 SASEGT. CDR3 sequence reads: CASRERRTGLDYEQYF. As DNA, the CDR3 is TGTGCCAGCAGGGAACGCCGGACAGGGCTGGACTACGAGCAGTACTTC.

In its sample, this clone was seen once. The V call is TRBV18, the J call TRBJ2-7, with 7 nucleotides matching TRBD1. Per germline, CDR1 KGHSH and CDR2 LQKENI. The CDR3 length is 15 residues. Trimming at V came to 0 bases and at J to 2 bases, leaving 4 bases not matched to a gene. CDR3 sequence (DNA): TGTGCCAGCTCACCACCGTCCAGGGGGACCTACGAGCAGTACTTC. This codes for CASSPPSRGTYEQYF. Using reference TRBV18 and TRBJ2-7 for the parts outside the CDR3, the full variable domain is NAGVMQNPRHLVRRRGQEARLRCSPMKGHSHVYWYRQLPEEGLKFMVYLQKENIIDESGMPKERFSAEFPKEGPSILRIQQVVRGDSAAYFCASSPPSRGTYEQYFGPGTRLTVT.

The chain joins TRBV6-5 to TRBJ1-1; D gene uncertain. Trimming took off 4 bases at V and 4 bases at J, with 10 bases between the two ends. The germline V gene encodes CDR1 MNHEY and CDR2 SVGAGI. The CDR3 has 13 residues. This CDR3 reads CASSSWEGTEAFF. CDR3 nucleotide sequence: TGTGCCAGCAGTTCATGGGAGGGCACTGAAGCTTTCTTT.

The chain employs TRBV5-1 and TRBJ1-1, with 8 bases identical to TRBD1. This CDR3 region has 14 residues. J gave up 1 base and V 5 bases, and 4 bases lay outside the gene matches. Germline-derived CDR1 and CDR2 are SGHRS and YFSETQ. In nucleotides, the CDR3 is TGCGCCAGCAGACTGGGACAGGAGAACACTGAAGCTTTCTTT. It translates to CASRLGQENTEAFF.

The rearrangement joins TRBV5-6 to TRBJ2-3; D is ambiguous. Trimming removed 3 bases from V and 4 bases from J, with 21 bases in between. There are 17 residues in the CDR3. Germline-derived CDR1 and CDR2 are SGHDT and YYEEEE. CDR3 bases: TGTGCCAGCAGCTCGTCCCTCCGTTCCGTAGAGGCAGATACGCAGTATTTT. Its translation is CASSSSLRSVEADTQYF.

There are a few counts of this clone. The genes are TRBV7-8 and TRBJ1-5; TRBD1 is a possible D gene (5 bases). V lost 1 base and J 0 bases, leaving 7 bases between the germline ends. The germline V gene encodes CDR1 SGHVS and CDR2 FQNEAQ. There are 15 residues in the CDR3. CDR3 amino acids: CASSLEGYSNQPQHF. The CDR3 coding sequence is TGTGCCAGCAGCTTAGAGGGGTATAGCAATCAGCCCCAGCATTTT.

The chain links TRBV5-1 to TRBJ2-1; 8 bases align to TRBD2. Trimming at V came to 0 bases and at J to 3 bases, leaving 5 bases not matched to a gene. Germline V gene lookup returns CDR1 SGHRS and CDR2 YFSETQ. This CDR3 has 16 residues. CDR3 loop: CASSLDVAGSYNEQFF. The CDR3 nucleotides read TGCGCCAGCAGCTTGGATGTAGCGGGGAGCTACAATGAGCAGTTCTTC.

DNA for the CDR3: TGTGCCAGCAGTTCAGGGACAGCCAATAACTATGGCTACACCTTC. This gives the protein CASSSGTANNYGYTF. The chain employs TRBV6-6 and TRBJ1-2; 7 bases agree with TRBD1. The CDR3 is 15 residues long. Losses at the gene ends were 4 bases for V and 1 base for J; bases not matched to a gene: 6. The germline CDR1 and CDR2 sequences are MNHNY and SVGAGI (reference sequence).

The chain recombines TRBV29-1 with TRBJ2-2, with D unresolved. The germline CDR1 and CDR2 sequences are SQVTM and ANQGSEA. The CDR3 is 13 amino acids. With 4 bases removed from V and 3 bases from J, the gap between germline ends came to 9 bases. CDR3 sequence (DNA): TGCAGCGTTGCTCTAGTCTACACCGGGGAGCTGTTTTTT. Its translation is CSVALVYTGELFF.